One sample yielded the 22 T cell receptor beta chains listed below, sequenced in a study of OX40 agonist ivuxolimab in advanced cancers. Sequencing was performed with immunoSEQ multiplex PCR; in TCRdb, only in-frame clones are kept and a portion is missing. Among 46,000 or so clones listed, 70% to 90% were seen once. The sample in question was CD4+ or CD8+ T cells sorted from blood, obtained in a trial of the OX40 agonist ivuxolimab. The receptors come from an adult with an advanced solid tumor such as melanoma, head and neck, liver or kidney cancer.

CDR3 DNA sequence: TGTGCCAGCAGTTTAATGATCGGGCCCTACAATGAGCAGTTCTTC. It codes for CASSLMIGPYNEQFF. V usage is TRBV27 and J usage is TRBJ2-1, with no clear D. The germline V gene encodes CDR1 MNHEY and CDR2 SMNVEV (reference sequence). Trimming removed 2 bases at V and 2 bases at J, with 10 bases between. The CDR3 covers 15 residues.

The chain carries TRBV7-9 and TRBJ1-1; 7 bases agree with TRBD1. This CDR3 contains 15 residues. Germline assignment: CDR1 SEHNR and CDR2 FQNEAQ (reference sequence). Unmatched junction bases numbered 5, after V lost 1 base and J lost 3 bases. Written as DNA, the CDR3 is TGTGCCAGCAGCTTAGGACAGGGCCGAGACACTGAAGCTTTCTTT. Protein product: CASSLGQGRDTEAFF.

The CDR3 protein is CASSSPRRGAGNQPQHF. DNA for the CDR3: TGTGCCAGCAGCTCCCCACGTCGAGGGGCAGGCAATCAGCCCCAGCATTTT. The chain links TRBV2 to TRBJ1-5; perhaps TRBD1 as D (5 bases). The CDR3 is 17 amino acids. Germline V CDR1 and CDR2: SNHLY, FYNNEI. Trimming took 6 bases from V and 2 from J, leaving 20 bases between them.

The gene calls are TRBV14 and TRBJ2-1; TRBD2 matches at 9 bases. This CDR3 has 15 residues. Germline CDR1 reads SGHDN; CDR2 reads FVKESK. J was trimmed by 5 bases and V by 4 bases; bases with no gene match: 6. CDR3 sequence reads: CASSRVAGANNEQFF. The CDR3 coding sequence is TGTGCCAGCAGCCGTGTAGCGGGAGCTAACAATGAGCAGTTCTTC.

The chain links TRBV9 to TRBJ1-1, with no clear D. The V gene's germline CDR1 is SGDLS and CDR2 YYNGEE. V was cut by 4 bases and J by 3 bases, with 10 bases left in between. This CDR3 has 13 residues. The CDR3 DNA is TGTGCCAGCAGCCCCCCCTTGGACACTGAAGCTTTCTTT. Its protein is CASSPPLDTEAFF. The whole variable domain, remainder taken from reference TRBV9 and TRBJ1-1, is DSGVTQTPKHLITATGQRVTLRCSPRSGDLSVYWYQQSLDQGLQFLIQYYNGEERAKGNILERFSAQQFPDLHSELNLSSLELGDSALYFCASSPPLDTEAFFGQGTRLTVV.

This chain links TRBV4-1 with TRBJ2-7, with TRBD2 matching over 7 bases. The V and J ends lost 2 bases and 2 bases, in that order; junction bases with no gene match: 6. CDR1 and CDR2 (germline): MGHRA, YSYEKL. The CDR3 is 15 amino acids. The CDR3 coding sequence is TGCGCCAGCAGCCAAACGGGACTAACCACCTACGAGCAGTACTTC. Translation gives CASSQTGLTTYEQYF.

This chain uses TRBV27 with TRBJ2-7; TRBD2 is a possible D gene (5 bases). Trimming removed 7 bases from V and 3 bases from J, with 19 bases in between. The CDR3 spans 15 residues. Per the germline V gene, CDR1 is MNHEY and CDR2 is SMNVEV (reference sequence). The CDR3 coding sequence is TGTGCCAGCACCCCAACGGCGGGTCGGGACTACGAGCAGTACTTC. Its translation is CASTPTAGRDYEQYF.

J is TRBJ1-1 and V is TRBV20-1; 7 bases align to TRBD1. CDR3 length: 11 amino acids. The germline gives CDR1 DFQATT, CDR2 SNEGSKA (reference sequence). V lost 8 bases and J lost 10; bases outside the gene matches: 10. CDR3: CSSRGPGRAFF. CDR3 bases: TGCAGTTCAAGGGGGCCGGGGAGAGCTTTCTTT.

The rearrangement joins TRBV27 to TRBJ1-1, with D tentatively TRBD1 (5 bases). The V gene lost 3 bases and the J gene lost 1 base, with 6 bases spanning the gap. The CDR3 has 13 amino acids. In germline, CDR1 is MNHEY, CDR2 SMNVEV (reference sequence). CDR3 region: CASSLGGNTEAFF. In DNA form, the CDR3 reads TGTGCCAGCAGTTTGGGGGGGAACACTGAAGCTTTCTTT.

The chain couples TRBV30 to TRBJ2-7; the D gene is possibly TRBD1 (5 bases). The CDR3 loop spans 13 amino acids. Trimming removed 1 base at V and 4 bases at J, with 11 bases between. Germline CDR1 and CDR2: GTSNPN and SVGIG (reference sequence). For the CDR3, the DNA is TGTGCCTGGAGTGAATGGGGCAGTTACGAGCAGTACTTC. Amino acid sequence: CAWSEWGSYEQYF. The complete variable domain, with remaining parts taken from reference TRBV30 and TRBJ2-7, reads SQTIHQWPATLVQPVGSPLSLECTVEGTSNPNLYWYRQAAGRGLQLLFYSVGIGQISSEVPQNLSASRPQDRQFILSSKKLLLSDSGFYLCAWSEWGSYEQYFGPGTRLTVT.

J is TRBJ2-7 and V is TRBV5-1; D is uncertain. Looked up from germline, CDR1 is SGHRS and CDR2 is YFSETQ. This CDR3 comprises 14 residues. The V end lost 1 base, the J end lost 0 bases, and 8 bases lay between the germline ends. Here the CDR3 reads CASSLSRYSYEQYF. In DNA, the CDR3 is TGCGCCAGCAGCTTGTCTCGCTACTCCTACGAGCAGTACTTC.

This chain links TRBV11-2 with TRBJ2-7; D may be TRBD1 (6 bases). The CDR3 is 14 residues long. Germline V CDR1 and CDR2: SGHAT, FQNNGV. Trimming shortened V by 3 bases and J by 4 bases, and 13 bases separated the two germline ends. DNA of the CDR3: TGTGCCAGCAGCTTTCCCACAGGGAAATACGAGCAGTACTTC. This encodes CASSFPTGKYEQYF. The full variable domain, its missing parts supplied by reference TRBV11-2 and TRBJ2-7, is EAGVAQSPRYKIIEKRQSVAFWCNPISGHATLYWYQQILGQGPKLLIQFQNNGVVDDSQLPKDRFSAERLKGVDSTLKIQPAKLEDSAVYLCASSFPTGKYEQYFGPGTRLTVT.

With respect to this clone: Different DNA sequences within this sample yield the same CDR3. The J gene is TRBJ1-1, the V gene TRBV7-3; D call uncertain. With 5 bases removed from V and 0 bases from J, the gap between germline ends came to 7 bases. The CDR3 is 13 residues long. CDR1 SGHTA and CDR2 FQGTGA come from the germline V gene. CDR3: CASSLSLNTEAFF. CDR3 coding DNA: TGTGCCAGCAGCCTCTCATTGAACACTGAAGCTTTCTTT.

This rearrangement joins TRBV27 to TRBJ2-7; tentatively, D is TRBD2 (6 bases). The length of the CDR3 is 14 residues. Trimming shortened V by 4 bases and J by 0 bases, and 10 bases separated the two germline ends. The V gene's germline CDR1 is MNHEY and CDR2 SMNVEV (reference sequence). CDR3 sequence: CASSSGTDSYEQYF. The CDR3 region has the DNA TGTGCCAGCAGTTCCGGGACTGACTCCTACGAGCAGTACTTC.

This clone came up a few times. The chain couples TRBV6-7 to TRBJ1-1; no firm D call. TRBV6-7 falls under the ORF class, with uncertain function. This CDR3 contains 13 residues. V dropped 2 bases and J dropped 0 bases, with 4 bases sitting between them. CDR3 sequence reads: CASSYPLNTEAFF. CDR3 DNA sequence: TGTGCCAGCAGTTACCCACTGAACACTGAAGCTTTCTTT.

This clone qualifies as medium-sized. The gene calls are TRBV11-1 and TRBJ2-5; the D gene is possibly TRBD1 (6 bases). V dropped 4 bases and J dropped 0 bases, with 18 bases sitting between them. Germline-derived CDR1 and CDR2 are SGHAT and FQDESV (reference sequence). The CDR3 is 17 amino acids. The chain's CDR3 is CASSSQNDRPYQETQYF. Written as DNA, the CDR3 is TGTGCCAGCAGCTCCCAGAACGACAGGCCGTACCAAGAGACCCAGTACTTC.

CDR3 in DNA: TGCGCCAGCAGCATCGGACAGGGTACATCGAACACTGAAGCTTTCTTT. Amino acids: CASSIGQGTSNTEAFF. This chain links TRBV5-1 with TRBJ1-1, with TRBD1 matching over 8 bases. The trim removed 4 bases at V and 1 base at J, leaving 9 bases unmatched. Per the germline V gene, CDR1 is SGHRS and CDR2 is YFSETQ. The CDR3 is 16 residues long. Looking up the rest from reference TRBV5-1 and TRBJ1-1 gives the full variable domain: KAGVTQTPRYLIKTRGQQVTLSCSPISGHRSVSWYQQTPGQGLQFLFEYFSETQRNKGNFPGRFSGRQFSNSRSEMNVSTLELGDSALYLCASSIGQGTSNTEAFFGQGTRLTVV.

The chain is built from TRBV19 and TRBJ1-3; D possibly corresponds to TRBD1 (5 bases). CDR3 size: 15 residues. Germline CDR1 LNHDA, CDR2 SQIVND (reference sequence). Trimming took 9 bases from V and 2 from J, leaving 17 bases between them. CDR3 in amino acids: CASHTLGGAGNTIYF. The DNA of the CDR3 is TGTGCCAGCCACACCCTGGGGGGGGCTGGAAACACCATATATTTT.

This clone was observed a single time. The genes are TRBV27 and TRBJ2-7; TRBD1 matches at 8 bases. The J segment lost 0 bases and the V segment lost 8 bases, leaving 9 bases of the junction unmatched. Germline values: CDR1 MNHEY, CDR2 SMNVEV (reference sequence). This CDR3 spans 15 amino acids. CDR3: CASLPGDRPSYEQYF. CDR3 coding DNA: TGTGCCAGCCTCCCTGGGGACAGGCCCTCCTACGAGCAGTACTTC.

The chain combines TRBV13 with TRBJ2-7; 8 bases align to TRBD1. Germline-derived CDR1 and CDR2 are PRHDT and FYEKMQ (reference sequence). With 5 bases clipped from V and 3 bases from J, the junction kept 9 bases outside the gene matches. CDR3 length: 15 residues. This CDR3 is CASSTGTGGLYEQYF. The CDR3 bases are TGTGCCAGCAGCACCGGGACAGGCGGCCTCTACGAGCAGTACTTC.

The chain recombines TRBV5-6 with TRBJ2-7, with D possibly being TRBD1 (7 bases). The ends were cut back, 4 bases at V and 3 bases at J, with 14 bases in the middle. Germline V CDR1 and CDR2: SGHDT, YYEEEE. CDR3 length: 14 residues. CDR3 DNA sequence: TGTGCCAGCAGCCCGGGGGACAGACACTACGAGCAGTACTTC. Protein sequence: CASSPGDRHYEQYF.

V usage is TRBV6-1 and J usage is TRBJ2-2; D remains unclear. The CDR3 loop spans 15 amino acids. CDR1 MNHNS and CDR2 SASEGT come from the germline V gene. V lost 1 base and J lost 3, with 9 bases in between. Here the CDR3 DNA reads TGTGCCAGCAGTGAAGGTAACACCGACACCGGGGAGCTGTTTTTT. This gives the protein CASSEGNTDTGELFF.